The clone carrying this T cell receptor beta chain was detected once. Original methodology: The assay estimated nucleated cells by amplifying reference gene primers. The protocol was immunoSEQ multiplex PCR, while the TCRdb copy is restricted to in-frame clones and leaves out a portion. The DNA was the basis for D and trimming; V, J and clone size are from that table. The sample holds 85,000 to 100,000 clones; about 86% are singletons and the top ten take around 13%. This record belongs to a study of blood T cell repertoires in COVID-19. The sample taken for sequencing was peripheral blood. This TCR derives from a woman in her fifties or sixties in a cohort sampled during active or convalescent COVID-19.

This chain's CDR3 is CASSSSSNTEAFF. Here the CDR3 DNA reads TGTGCCAGCAGCTCCTCGTCGAACACTGAAGCTTTCTTT. This chain links TRBV7-3 with TRBJ1-1; the D is unclear. CDR3 length equals 13 residues. V was trimmed by 4 bases and J by 1 base, leaving 7 bases between them. CDR1 is SGHTA and CDR2 is FQGTGA in the germline V gene.